The 28 T cell receptor beta chains in this list originate from one sample, sequenced in a study of blood T cell repertoires in COVID-19. Data came from immunoSEQ multiplex PCR; TCRdb stores just in-frame clones and leaves some out. The sample carries about 160,000 clones, approximately 85% recorded once. The sequencing input was peripheral blood. Receptor source: a man aged 35-49 years with acute or convalescent COVID-19.

The V call is TRBV6-6, the J call TRBJ1-4; D uncertain. Germline V CDR1 and CDR2: MNHNY, SVGAGI (reference sequence). The ends were cut back, 7 bases at V and 0 bases at J, with 9 bases in the middle. This CDR3 is 14 amino acids long. This CDR3 is CASIAITTNEKLFF. CDR3 DNA sequence: TGTGCCAGCATTGCTATTACAACTAATGAAAAACTGTTTTTT.

The CDR3 reads CASSLQGHNEKLFF. CDR3 sequence (DNA): TGCGCCAGCAGCTTACAGGGGCATAATGAAAAACTGTTTTTT. The chain recombines TRBV5-1 with TRBJ1-4, with 7 bases identical to TRBD1. CDR1 SGHRS and CDR2 YFSETQ come from the germline V gene. The CDR3 consists of 14 residues. J was trimmed by 4 bases and V by 2 bases; bases with no gene match: 2.

The sample holds one count of this clone. The chain is built from TRBV7-2 and TRBJ2-7; D ambiguous. V was pared by 5 bases and J by 6 bases, with 14 bases between. The CDR3 spans 13 residues. Germline V lookup: CDR1 SGHTA, CDR2 FQGNSA. The CDR3: CASSRDFSLEQYF. CDR3 DNA sequence: TGTGCCAGCAGCCGAGACTTCTCCCTCGAGCAGTACTTC.

The genes are TRBV6-5 and TRBJ1-2, with D unresolved. V lost 2 bases, J lost 2 bases, and 9 bases lay in between. Germline V lookup: CDR1 MNHEY, CDR2 SVGAGI. This CDR3 region has 14 residues. DNA of the CDR3: TGTGCCAGCAGTTACCGACACGGAAACTATGGCTACACCTTC. This codes for CASSYRHGNYGYTF.

This clone occurred once. V and J are TRBV7-8 and TRBJ1-5; a weak D match, TRBD1 (5 bases). Trimming removed 7 bases at V and 6 bases at J, with 19 bases between. Per germline, CDR1 SGHVS and CDR2 FQNEAQ. This CDR3 has 15 residues. CDR3 loop: CASTDRGGVSQPQHF. In DNA, the CDR3 is TGTGCCAGCACCGACCGGGGGGGAGTGAGTCAGCCCCAGCATTTT.

This chain links TRBV29-1 with TRBJ1-1, with 7 bases fitting TRBD1. V lost 6 bases, J lost 1 base, and 5 bases stayed unmatched. The CDR3 is 13 amino acids. Germline lookup yields CDR1 SQVTM and CDR2 ANQGSEA. The CDR3, as DNA: TGCAGCGTCGTCCGGGACAGGAACACTGAAGCTTTCTTT. Translation gives CSVVRDRNTEAFF.

This clone was detected only once. J is TRBJ1-1 and V is TRBV7-3; TRBD1 is a possible D gene (6 bases). Trimming took 8 bases from V and 1 from J, leaving 14 bases between them. Germline CDR1 is SGHTA and CDR2 is FQGTGA. The CDR3 is 14 residues long. As DNA, the CDR3 is TGTGCCAGCCGGGTCGACAGGCAGAACACTGAAGCTTTCTTT. This codes for CASRVDRQNTEAFF. Full variable domain (remainder filled in from reference TRBV7-3 and TRBJ1-1): GAGVSQTPSNKVTEKGKYVELRCDPISGHTALYWYRQSLGQGPEFLIYFQGTGAADDSGLPNDRFFAVRPEGSVSTLKIQRTERGDSAVYLCASRVDRQNTEAFFGQGTRLTVV.

V is TRBV6-6 and J is TRBJ1-5; D gene ambiguous. Germline V gene data show CDR1 as MNHNY and CDR2 as SVGAGI (reference sequence). Trimming took 7 bases from V and 4 from J, leaving 14 bases between them. There are 14 residues in the CDR3. The CDR3 coding sequence is TGTGCCAGCACGCCTGCGGGGTGGAATCAGCCCCAGCATTTT. Protein product: CASTPAGWNQPQHF.

The chain employs TRBV19 and TRBJ1-4; TRBD1 matches 7 bases. The germline CDR1 and CDR2 sequences are LNHDA and SQIVND (reference sequence). V was pared by 2 bases and J by 5 bases, with 2 bases of the junction left unmatched. This CDR3 has 14 amino acids. The CDR3 region has the DNA TGTGCCAGTAGTATAAGACAGGGAAATGAAAAACTGTTTTTT. Protein: CASSIRQGNEKLFF. The complete variable domain, with remaining parts taken from reference TRBV19 and TRBJ1-4, reads DGGITQSPKYLFRKEGQNVTLSCEQNLNHDAMYWYRQDPGQGLRLIYYSQIVNDFQKGDIAEGYSVSREKKESFPLTVTSAQKNPTAFYLCASSIRQGNEKLFFGSGTQLSVL.

The chain has TRBV5-1 and TRBJ2-3, with 11 bases that match TRBD2. There are 17 residues in the CDR3. Germline CDR1 and CDR2: SGHRS and YFSETQ. Unmatched junction bases numbered 12, after V lost 4 bases and J lost 5 bases. The CDR3 region is CASSPRGSGGARDTQYF. For the CDR3, the DNA is TGCGCCAGCAGCCCCCGAGGTAGCGGGGGGGCCCGAGATACGCAGTATTTT.

The J gene is TRBJ1-1, the V gene TRBV11-2, with D maybe TRBD1 (5 bases). The CDR3 is 12 amino acids. CDR1 and CDR2 (germline): SGHAT, FQNNGV. V was trimmed by 2 bases and J by 8 bases, leaving 9 bases between them. CDR3 DNA: TGTGCCAGCAGCTTATGGGGGGAAGAAGCTTTCTTT. Amino acid sequence: CASSLWGEEAFF. The full variable domain, in which reference TRBV11-2 and TRBJ1-1 provide the parts outside the CDR3, is EAGVAQSPRYKIIEKRQSVAFWCNPISGHATLYWYQQILGQGPKLLIQFQNNGVVDDSQLPKDRFSAERLKGVDSTLKIQPAKLEDSAVYLCASSLWGEEAFFGQGTRLTVV.

The rearrangement uses TRBV5-1 and TRBJ1-2, with 8 bases lining up with TRBD1. With 4 bases clipped from V and 7 bases from J, the junction kept 3 bases outside the gene matches. Germline lookup yields CDR1 SGHRS and CDR2 YFSETQ. CDR3 size: 12 residues. The CDR3 sequence: CASSADRAGYTF. CDR3 bases: TGCGCCAGCAGCGCGGACAGGGCTGGCTACACCTTC. Supplemented by reference TRBV5-1 and TRBJ1-2, the full variable domain reads KAGVTQTPRYLIKTRGQQVTLSCSPISGHRSVSWYQQTPGQGLQFLFEYFSETQRNKGNFPGRFSGRQFSNSRSEMNVSTLELGDSALYLCASSADRAGYTFGSGTRLTVV.

This clone was found once. In DNA form, the CDR3 reads TGTGCCAGCAGTTTGGGGAGCGGGCACGAGCAGTTCTTC. This sequence encodes CASSLGSGHEQFF. The chain carries TRBV12-3 or TRBV12-4 and TRBJ2-1; D possibly corresponds to TRBD2 (6 bases). The V gene lost 3 bases and the J gene lost 10 bases, with 13 bases spanning the gap. CDR3 length equals 13 residues.

The chain uses TRBV19 and TRBJ1-2; 8 bases line up with TRBD1. This CDR3 has 13 amino acids. J gave up 8 bases and V 5 bases, and 7 bases lay outside the gene matches. The germline V gene has CDR1 LNHDA and CDR2 SQIVND (reference sequence). The CDR3 nucleotides are TGTGCCAGTAGTCCTCGGGACAGGTCAGGCTACACCTTC. Translation: CASSPRDRSGYTF.

This clone was picked up one time. CDR3 bases: TGTGCCAGCAGCCCCCCCCTTGCTGGAGCCCAACTGTTTTTT. Amino acid sequence: CASSPPLAGAQLFF. J is TRBJ1-4 and V is TRBV6-2 or TRBV6-3; D gene ambiguous. Germline CDR1 MNHEY, CDR2 SVGEGT. The CDR3 is 14 amino acids. Trimming removed 6 bases from V and 12 bases from J, with 20 bases in between.

There are a few counts of this clone. The V and J genes are TRBV6-4 and TRBJ2-7, with 8 bases lining up with TRBD1. The CDR3 loop spans 16 amino acids. J lost 3 bases, V lost 3 bases, and 10 bases had no gene match. Germline V gene sequence: CDR1 MRHNA, CDR2 SNTAGT. The CDR3 coding sequence is TGTGCCAGCAGTGATAGAGGACAGGGCAGCTTCTACGAGCAGTACTTC. Protein sequence: CASSDRGQGSFYEQYF.

The CDR3 nucleotides are TGCAGCGGAAGTAGCACCTCCTACGAGCAGTACTTC. It specifies CSGSSTSYEQYF. V and J are TRBV29-1 and TRBJ2-7; D is unresolved. Germline V gene lookup returns CDR1 SQVTM and CDR2 ANQGSEA. V lost 7 bases and J lost 0, with 10 bases in between. The CDR3 covers 12 residues.

The V and J genes are TRBV5-6 and TRBJ1-5; weak D call: TRBD1 (6 bases). Trimming took 0 bases from V and 11 from J, leaving 15 bases between them. The CDR3 is made up of 14 amino acids. CDR1 SGHDT and CDR2 YYEEEE come from the germline V gene. The CDR3 sequence: CASSLGSGARAQHF. The CDR3, as DNA: TGTGCCAGCAGCTTGGGGTCAGGGGCGCGGGCCCAGCATTTT.

The CDR3 loop reads CASSEQANSPLHF. CDR3 DNA: TGCGCCAGCAGTGAACAGGCAAATTCACCCCTCCACTTT. The chain employs TRBV10-2 and TRBJ1-6; tentatively, D is TRBD1 (5 bases). Germline assignment: CDR1 WSHSY and CDR2 SAAADI. V lost 3 bases, J lost 7 bases, and 7 bases lay in between. The CDR3 covers 13 residues.

The chain links TRBV27 to TRBJ2-3; 14 bases are a match to TRBD2. CDR1 and CDR2 from the germline V gene are MNHEY and SMNVEV (reference sequence). The CDR3 has 18 residues. The trim removed 5 bases at V and 4 bases at J, leaving 11 bases unmatched. The CDR3 nucleotides are TGTGCCAGCAGTCTACGGGGGACTAGCGGGAGTCCGCCAGATACGCAGTATTTT. This translates into CASSLRGTSGSPPDTQYF.

The chain employs TRBV24-1 and TRBJ2-2, with 7 bases matching TRBD1. V gave up 3 bases and J gave up 3 bases; unmatched junction bases: 0. This CDR3 has 14 residues. Germline CDR1 is KGHDR and CDR2 is SFDVKD. The CDR3 DNA reads TGTGCCACCAGTGATGACAGGGACACCGGGGAGCTGTTTTTT. It encodes CATSDDRDTGELFF.

The rearrangement links TRBV6-5 to TRBJ1-1; the D is unclear. Germline V CDR1 and CDR2: MNHEY, SVGAGI. This CDR3 is 12 amino acids long. V gave up 6 bases and J gave up 5 bases, with 10 bases separating them. In DNA form, the CDR3 reads TGTGCCAGCAGGCGCCTTGAGACTGAAGCTTTCTTT. It specifies CASRRLETEAFF.

This chain uses TRBV15 with TRBJ2-7; unclear D gene. Germline CDR1 reads LNHNV; CDR2 reads YYDKDF (reference sequence). The CDR3 is made up of 13 amino acids. V lost 3 bases and J 3 bases, leaving 9 bases between the germline ends. In DNA form, the CDR3 reads TGTGCCACCAGCAGCGGAGATTACTACGAGCAGTACTTC. This codes for CATSSGDYYEQYF.

V usage is TRBV19 and J usage is TRBJ1-2, with D unresolved. CDR1 and CDR2 from the germline V gene are LNHDA and SQIVND (reference sequence). Trimming cost V 6 bases and J 7 bases, with 15 bases left between them. This CDR3 spans 13 amino acids. This chain's CDR3 is CASSLSGEGGYTF. CDR3 nucleotides: TGTGCCAGTAGCCTCTCCGGAGAGGGTGGCTACACCTTC. Full variable domain (missing parts from reference TRBV19 and TRBJ1-2): DGGITQSPKYLFRKEGQNVTLSCEQNLNHDAMYWYRQDPGQGLRLIYYSQIVNDFQKGDIAEGYSVSREKKESFPLTVTSAQKNPTAFYLCASSLSGEGGYTFGSGTRLTVV.

The genes are TRBV4-2 and TRBJ2-7, with D possibly being TRBD1 (5 bases). The CDR3 length is 14 residues. Trimming pared 4 bases from V and 2 bases from J, leaving 12 bases between. Germline assignment: CDR1 LGHNA and CDR2 YNFKEQ. The CDR3 coding sequence is TGTGCCAGCAGCCCTCAAGGGGTGACCTACGAGCAGTACTTC. Protein product: CASSPQGVTYEQYF.

This chain connects TRBV6-1 to TRBJ2-7; D not certain. The CDR3 sequence is 11 residues long. V lost 3 bases to trimming and J lost 6 bases, with 6 bases between them. From germline, CDR1 is MNHNS and CDR2 SASEGT. The CDR3 region is CASSDLSEQYF. DNA for the CDR3: TGTGCCAGCAGTGATCTCAGCGAGCAGTACTTC.

This chain uses TRBV19 with TRBJ2-1, with 7 bases aligning to TRBD2. Germline CDR1 LNHDA, CDR2 SQIVND (reference sequence). V lost 3 bases to trimming and J lost 3 bases; unmatched junction nucleotides: 8. The CDR3 loop spans 16 amino acids. This CDR3 reads CASSINAGVGYNEQFF. The CDR3, as DNA: TGTGCCAGTAGTATCAACGCGGGGGTTGGCTACAATGAGCAGTTCTTC. Full variable domain (outside the CDR3, taken from reference TRBV19 and TRBJ2-1): DGGITQSPKYLFRKEGQNVTLSCEQNLNHDAMYWYRQDPGQGLRLIYYSQIVNDFQKGDIAEGYSVSREKKESFPLTVTSAQKNPTAFYLCASSINAGVGYNEQFFGPGTRLTVL.

This clone occurred once. Other DNA sequences in the same sample also yield this CDR3. The V and J genes are TRBV7-3 and TRBJ1-2; D possibly corresponds to TRBD1 (6 bases). With 5 bases removed from V and 2 bases from J, the gap between germline ends came to 9 bases. CDR1 SGHTA and CDR2 FQGTGA come from the germline V gene. This CDR3 region has 13 residues. The CDR3 DNA reads TGTGCCAGCAGCCCGGACAGAAACTATGGCTACACCTTC. This codes for CASSPDRNYGYTF.